Shown below are 5 T cell receptor beta chains from a single sample sequenced in a study of T cells after yellow fever vaccination. TCRdb fed the 5' RACE reads into MiXCR, producing one record per CDR3 protein. The sample lists around 260,000 distinct CDR3 sequences; roughly 5.2% were seen once. The sequenced sample was CD4+ T cells sorted from PBMCs, obtained on the day of the yellow fever booster vaccination. Receptor source: a man younger than 35 who received the YFV17D yellow fever vaccine.

In this sample, this clonotype turned up many times. The genes are TRBV10-3 and TRBJ2-1, with 12 bases identical to TRBD2. Losses at the gene ends were 6 bases for V and 5 bases for J; bases not matched to a gene: 2. Per the germline V gene, CDR1 is ENHRY and CDR2 is SYGVKD. The CDR3 runs to 14 residues. The CDR3 DNA reads TGTGCCATCAGGAGGACTAGCGGGGACAATGAGCAGTTCTTC. Amino acids: CAIRRTSGDNEQFF.

This clonotype was detected a few times. This chain joins TRBV7-2 and TRBJ2-5; 8 bases match TRBD1. V shed 5 bases and J 1 base; nucleotides not matched to a gene: 6. The CDR3 runs to 15 residues. Germline V CDR1 and CDR2: SGHTA, FQGNSA. CDR3 amino acids: CASSRGQVVQETQYF. The CDR3 region has the DNA TGTGCCAGCAGCCGGGGACAGGTCGTCCAAGAGACCCAGTACTTC.

The chain combines TRBV19 with TRBJ2-5; 7 nucleotides align to TRBD2. In germline, CDR1 is LNHDA, CDR2 SQIVND (reference sequence). The J segment lost 4 bases and the V segment lost 4 bases, leaving 6 bases of the junction unmatched. The CDR3 covers 14 residues. The CDR3: CASSKRGLGETQYF. CDR3 coding DNA: TGTGCCAGTAGTAAGCGGGGCCTGGGAGAGACCCAGTACTTC.

There are a few counts of this clonotype. CDR3 DNA: TGTGCCAGCAGCGTTAGTGGCGGAGGTGTGGGCGAGCAGTACTTC. The encoded protein is CASSVSGGGVGEQYF. The chain recombines TRBV9 with TRBJ2-7, with D perhaps TRBD2 (5 bases). CDR1 and CDR2 (germline): SGDLS, YYNGEE. There are 15 residues in the CDR3. The V end was cut by 2 bases, the J end by 6 bases, with 18 bases between.

The chain recombines TRBV20-1 with TRBJ1-2; a possible D gene is TRBD1 (5 bases). Trimming removed 8 bases at V and 0 bases at J, with 13 bases between. Germline V gene sequence: CDR1 DFQATT, CDR2 SNEGSKA (reference sequence). This CDR3 contains 13 residues. For the CDR3, the DNA is TGCAGTTCCCTACAGGAGGCTAACTATGGCTACACCTTC. Its protein is CSSLQEANYGYTF.